One sample yielded the 24 T cell receptor beta chains listed below, sequenced in a study of identical twins. TCRdb passed the 5' RACE reads through MiXCR, listing each CDR3 protein once. The table includes under 300,000 distinct CDR3 sequences, roughly 12% detected once. These data are also associated with another study on yellow fever vaccine responses in identical twins.

The sample taken for sequencing was memory (CD45RO+) T cells sorted from blood. Receptors originate from a woman under 30 in good health.

There are a few counts of this clonotype. The rearrangement links TRBV11-1 to TRBJ2-7; 10 bases line up with TRBD1. The junction had 12 bases not matched to a gene; V was cut back by 5 bases and J by 5 bases. The CDR3 length is 16 residues. Germline CDR1 is SGHAT and CDR2 is FQDESV (reference sequence). DNA of the CDR3: TGTGCCAGCAGCCCCCCCACCGGGACAGGGGTCCACGAGCAGTACTTC. This gives the protein CASSPPTGTGVHEQYF.

The chain links TRBV6-1 to TRBJ2-1, with 7 bases lining up with TRBD2. V dropped 9 bases and J dropped 0; count of bases not matched to a gene: 5. CDR3 length: 14 amino acids. Germline V gives CDR1 MNHNS, CDR2 SASEGT. CDR3 sequence: CASQRDHSYNEQFF. The DNA for the CDR3 is TGTGCCAGTCAGCGGGACCACTCCTACAATGAGCAGTTCTTC.

This clonotype turned up a few times. J is TRBJ2-6 and V is TRBV7-9, with 8 bases that match TRBD1. This CDR3 region has 14 residues. Germline V gene sequence: CDR1 SEHNR, CDR2 FQNEAQ (reference sequence). The CDR3 DNA reads as TGTGCAGAGACAGGGGCGGCTGGGGCCAACGTCCTGACTTTC. This gives the protein CAETGAAGANVLTF.

Ten or more counts support this clonotype. The chain couples TRBV28 to TRBJ2-1; no definite D call. Trimming removed 5 bases from V and 0 bases from J, with 11 bases in between. This CDR3 is 15 amino acids long. In germline, CDR1 is MDHEN, CDR2 SYDVKM. The DNA of the CDR3 is TGTGCCAGCAGTCCTCCCGGTAGCTCCTACAATGAGCAGTTCTTC. Its translation is CASSPPGSSYNEQFF.

This clonotype was detected only a few times. The chain uses TRBV9 and TRBJ2-2; D is perhaps TRBD2 (5 bases). This CDR3 spans 19 amino acids. V was clipped by 0 bases and J by 3 bases, with 21 bases between them. The V gene's germline CDR1 is SGDLS and CDR2 YYNGEE. In DNA form, the CDR3 reads TGTGCCAGCAGCGTAGAACCGGGGTCCCCATTTTTCGACACCGGGGAGCTGTTTTTT. Encoded protein: CASSVEPGSPFFDTGELFF.

The chain joins TRBV20-1 to TRBJ1-2; D is perhaps TRBD1 (6 bases). This CDR3 contains 14 residues. Trimming pared 5 bases from V and 0 bases from J, leaving 13 bases between. Germline-derived CDR1 and CDR2 are DFQATT and SNEGSKA (reference sequence). The CDR3 loop reads CSAPDRDTNYGYTF. The CDR3 DNA is TGCAGTGCTCCCGACCGGGACACTAACTATGGCTACACCTTC.

This clonotype was counted only a few times. The V call is TRBV9, the J call TRBJ2-7; a possible D gene is TRBD2 (6 bases). The CDR3 length is 14 residues. The V end lost 4 bases, the J end lost 1 base, and 12 bases lay between the germline ends. Germline loops: CDR1 SGDLS, CDR2 YYNGEE. DNA of the CDR3: TGTGCCAGCAGCCTCCACGGGGGTTCCTACGAGCAGTACTTC. It specifies CASSLHGGSYEQYF.

Worth noting for this clonotype: It is likely a read error, because the conserved phenylalanine at the end of the CDR3 is missing. It is unclear where the CDR3 begins or ends on the DNA, so no DNA is shown, and the CDR3 is as TCRdb lists it. This chain connects TRBV20-1 to TRBJ2-5; the table's D gene call, TRBD2, was not cross checked with the DNA. The CDR3 is made up of 14 amino acids, end residues included. Germline lookup yields CDR1 DFQATT and CDR2 SNEGSKA (reference sequence). CDR3 region: CSASSGGLQETQYS.

The V gene is TRBV5-1, the J gene TRBJ1-1, with 7 bases fitting TRBD1. CDR1 and CDR2 from the germline V gene are SGHRS and YFSETQ. This CDR3 region has 14 residues. V trimming: 6 bases; J trimming: 0 bases; junction bases outside the gene matches: 5. DNA of the CDR3: TGCGCCAGCAATCGGGACAGAATGAACACTGAAGCTTTCTTT. This encodes CASNRDRMNTEAFF.

This clonotype was counted a few times. This chain connects TRBV7-2 to TRBJ2-3, with 13 positions matching TRBD2. V was clipped by 5 bases and J by 1 base; unmatched bases: 6. The CDR3 runs to 17 residues. Germline loops: CDR1 SGHTA, CDR2 FQGNSA. The CDR3 nucleotides read TGTGCCAGCAGCCCGTCTACTAGCGGGGGGGGCACAGATACGCAGTATTTT. This codes for CASSPSTSGGGTDTQYF.

The V and J genes are TRBV12-3 or TRBV12-4 and TRBJ2-1; 10 bases line up with TRBD2. The CDR3 sequence is 14 residues long. Trimming removed 5 bases from V and 12 bases from J; junction bases left unmatched: 10. The CDR3 protein is CASSPGLAATWQFF. The DNA of the CDR3 is TGTGCCAGCAGTCCTGGACTAGCGGCGACCTGGCAGTTCTTC.

This clonotype has just a few counts. The chain joins TRBV20-1 to TRBJ1-1; D remains ambiguous. The length of the CDR3 is 11 residues. In germline, CDR1 is DFQATT, CDR2 SNEGSKA (reference sequence). The CDR3: CSGYVNTEAFF. In nucleotides, the CDR3 is TGCAGCGGATATGTGAACACTGAAGCTTTCTTT.

The V call is TRBV5-6, the J call TRBJ2-3, with a tentative D call TRBD2 (6 bases). V lost 7 bases, J lost 4 bases, and 19 bases lay in between. Germline CDR1 SGHDT, CDR2 YYEEEE. The CDR3 is 15 amino acids. This chain's CDR3 is CASVPGRRVPDTQYF. In nucleotides, the CDR3 is TGTGCCAGCGTACCGGGACGGAGGGTTCCAGATACGCAGTATTTT. Supplemented by reference TRBV5-6 and TRBJ2-3, the full variable domain reads DAGVTQSPTHLIKTRGQQVTLRCSPKSGHDTVSWYQQALGQGPQFIFQYYEEEERQRGNFPDRFSGHQFPNYSSELNVNALLLGDSALYLCASVPGRRVPDTQYFGPGTRLTVL.

The V gene is TRBV20-1, the J gene TRBJ2-4, with 10 positions matching TRBD2. Germline CDR1 reads DFQATT; CDR2 reads SNEGSKA (reference sequence). V was clipped by 3 bases and J by 3 bases; unmatched bases: 11. The CDR3 runs 17 residues. CDR3 in amino acids: CSARSSGSGGGKNIQYF. The CDR3 nucleotides are TGCAGTGCTAGGTCTAGCGGGAGTGGTGGTGGCAAAAACATTCAGTACTTC.

The chain has TRBV20-1 and TRBJ2-7, with a possible D match to TRBD1 (6 bases). The V and J ends lost 5 bases and 6 bases respectively, with 20 bases between them. Germline CDR1 and CDR2: DFQATT and SNEGSKA (reference sequence). The CDR3 runs 14 residues. The CDR3 is CSAGRQAPLVEQYF. CDR3 sequence (DNA): TGCAGTGCTGGAAGACAGGCCCCCTTAGTCGAGCAGTACTTC.

This clonotype has just a few counts. This chain links TRBV20-1 with TRBJ2-1; no firm D call. CDR3 size: 12 residues. Deletions cut 5 bases from V and 7 bases from J, with 12 bases between. Germline lookup yields CDR1 DFQATT and CDR2 SNEGSKA (reference sequence). The chain's CDR3 is CSAHRMGNEQFF. The CDR3 region has the DNA TGCAGTGCTCATCGGATGGGGAATGAGCAGTTCTTC.

This clonotype was observed at least ten times. The chain couples TRBV12-3 or TRBV12-4 to TRBJ2-7; 7 nucleotides line up with TRBD1. The CDR3 contains 14 residues. V shed 6 bases and J 1 base; nucleotides not matched to a gene: 6. The CDR3 coding sequence is TGTGCCAGCAGCCCTCCGACAGGGTCCTACGAGCAGTACTTC. It codes for CASSPPTGSYEQYF.

Ten or more counts support this clonotype. The chain is built from TRBV12-3 or TRBV12-4 and TRBJ2-3; D remains ambiguous. The length of the CDR3 is 12 residues. The CDR3, as DNA: TGTGCTGCCTCCCGGAGCACAGATACGCAGTATTTT. Encoded protein: CAASRSTDTQYF.

This clonotype was counted only a few times. The chain has TRBV5-1 and TRBJ2-3; D not certain. Germline CDR1 is SGHRS and CDR2 is YFSETQ. The V gene lost 4 bases and the J gene lost 0 bases, with 18 bases spanning the gap. The CDR3 is 17 residues long. The CDR3 bases are TGCGCCAGCAGCATTGGTGCTCGGCAGGATAGCACAGATACGCAGTATTTT. Translation: CASSIGARQDSTDTQYF.

This clonotype came up many times. The rearrangement links TRBV12-3 or TRBV12-4 to TRBJ2-1, with 13 positions matching TRBD2. This CDR3 is 15 amino acids long. With V trimmed by 6 bases and J by 8 bases, 7 bases remained unmatched. CDR3 region: CASSRTSGGGHEQFF. CDR3 DNA sequence: TGTGCCAGCAGCCGGACTAGCGGGGGTGGTCATGAGCAGTTCTTC.

This chain joins TRBV7-3 and TRBJ2-1, with D uncertain. This CDR3 contains 13 residues. CDR1 is SGHTA, CDR2 FQGTGA, per germline. The ends were cut back, 0 bases at V and 5 bases at J, with 5 bases in the middle. The CDR3 reads CASSLTLNNEQFF. CDR3 coding DNA: TGTGCCAGCAGCTTAACCCTAAACAATGAGCAGTTCTTC.

This clonotype was seen more than once but under ten times. This chain uses TRBV4-2 with TRBJ2-6, with a weak D call TRBD1 (6 bases). CDR3 length: 17 residues. In germline, CDR1 is LGHNA, CDR2 YNFKEQ. Trimming pared 2 bases from V and 0 bases from J, leaving 11 bases between. The CDR3 nucleotides are TGTGCCAGCAGCCAACGACAGGAGAGCTCTGGGGCCAACGTCCTGACTTTC. Translated: CASSQRQESSGANVLTF.

The chain recombines TRBV5-1 with TRBJ2-7; TRBD2 matches at 9 bases. CDR3 length equals 16 residues. Trimming removed 4 bases from V and 2 bases from J; junction bases left unmatched: 10. Germline loops: CDR1 SGHRS, CDR2 YFSETQ. CDR3 sequence reads: CASSARASGDAYEQYF. The CDR3 DNA follows: TGCGCCAGCAGCGCGAGGGCTAGCGGGGATGCCTACGAGCAGTACTTC.

This clonotype was found many times. V usage is TRBV24-1 and J usage is TRBJ2-1; D perhaps matches TRBD1 (6 bases). Germline assignment: CDR1 KGHDR and CDR2 SFDVKD. The CDR3 loop spans 16 amino acids. The V end was cut by 0 bases, the J end by 5 bases, with 13 bases between. As DNA, the CDR3 is TGTGCCACCAGTGATTTGCGTGGCAGGGGCAACAATGAGCAGTTCTTC. This sequence encodes CATSDLRGRGNNEQFF.